The 20 T cell receptor beta chains given below trace back to one sample, sequenced in a study of shared T cell receptors in the human thymus (dated by TCRdb to the early 2020s). Library construction relied on the immunoSEQ multiplex PCR assay. Drawn from immuneACCESS, this table holds only the in-frame rearrangements with V and J called that TCRdb kept. Clones are partly lost; checked studies trace under half to an unresolved V gene and leave the rest unexplained. This sample is represented by about 660,000 clones; over 75% of them were singletons. The ten largest clones add up to approximately 0.01% of the sample. This same sample was also part of a study on human thymus T cells.

Sequencing used thymocytes. All receptors derive from a boy in the first two years of life with a congenital heart defect. Donor details come from another sample of the same person, matched by shared clones.

The CDR3 here is CASGFLPGSTEQYF. The CDR3 nucleotides are TGTGCTAGTGGCTTTCTCCCCGGGAGTACGGAGCAGTACTTC. The V and J genes are TRBV12-5 and TRBJ2-7; maybe TRBD2 (6 bases). Per germline, CDR1 LGHNT and CDR2 FRNRAP. The CDR3 covers 14 residues. V lost 6 bases to trimming and J lost 7 bases, with 19 bases between them.

The V gene is TRBV19, the J gene TRBJ2-6; TRBD2 matches 10 bases. In germline, CDR1 is LNHDA, CDR2 SQIVND (reference sequence). The CDR3 is made up of 18 amino acids. The trim removed 10 bases at V and 4 bases at J, leaving 16 bases unmatched. In DNA form, the CDR3 reads TGTGCCACAAAAAGGAGACTAGCGGGCTTCTCGGGGGCCAACGTCCTGACTTTC. Translated, it gives CATKRRLAGFSGANVLTF.

In nucleotides, the CDR3 is TGTGCCAGCAGTGAACGAGGACAGGGTTCACTAGGCCCCTACGAGCAGTACTTC. Translation: CASSERGQGSLGPYEQYF. The chain links TRBV25-1 to TRBJ2-7, with TRBD1 identical over 8 bases. In germline, CDR1 is MGHDK, CDR2 SYGVNS. The length of the CDR3 is 18 residues. The ends lost 2 bases at V and 2 bases at J; junction bases unmatched: 14.

This rearrangement joins TRBV4-1 to TRBJ2-2, with TRBD1 matching 9 bases. The junction had 4 bases not matched to a gene; V was cut back by 1 base and J by 7 bases. The length of the CDR3 is 15 residues. Germline lookup yields CDR1 MGHRA and CDR2 YSYEKL. The CDR3 spells CASSQVGQGIGELFF. The CDR3 nucleotides read TGCGCCAGCAGCCAAGTGGGACAGGGAATCGGGGAGCTGTTTTTT.

The gene calls are TRBV11-2 and TRBJ2-1; D is possibly TRBD2 (6 bases). V lost 3 bases to trimming and J lost 1 base, with 10 bases between them. Germline assignment: CDR1 SGHAT and CDR2 FQNNGV. The CDR3 spans 15 residues. The CDR3 loop is CASSFRAGSYNEQFF. The CDR3 bases are TGTGCCAGCAGCTTCAGGGCGGGATCCTACAATGAGCAGTTCTTC.

V usage is TRBV25-1 and J usage is TRBJ2-5, with a possible D match to TRBD2 (6 bases). The length of the CDR3 is 17 residues. Trimming removed 1 base at V and 0 bases at J, with 15 bases between. The germline CDR1 and CDR2 sequences are MGHDK and SYGVNS. The CDR3: CASSELGGRGNQETQYF. In DNA, the CDR3 is TGTGCCAGCAGTGAATTAGGAGGGAGAGGCAACCAAGAGACCCAGTACTTC.

The rearrangement uses TRBV12-5 and TRBJ2-3; tentatively, D is TRBD2 (6 bases). The CDR3 is made up of 15 amino acids. Trimming cost V 4 bases and J 1 base, with 12 bases left between them. Germline V gives CDR1 LGHNT, CDR2 FRNRAP. This CDR3 reads CASGWHSGGTDTQYF. CDR3 nucleotides: TGTGCTAGTGGTTGGCATAGCGGAGGCACAGATACGCAGTATTTT.

The chain links TRBV6-1 to TRBJ1-4; D possibly corresponds to TRBD1 (6 bases). CDR3 length: 15 amino acids. Per germline, CDR1 MNHNS and CDR2 SASEGT. Trimming removed 3 bases from V and 3 bases from J, with 11 bases in between. The CDR3 here is CASSDNRVPNEKLFF. CDR3 coding DNA: TGTGCCAGCAGTGATAACAGGGTGCCTAATGAAAAACTGTTTTTT.

This sequence joins TRBV19 and TRBJ2-1, with 10 bases matching TRBD2. V was clipped by 8 bases and J by 13 bases; unmatched bases: 14. Germline values: CDR1 LNHDA, CDR2 SQIVND (reference sequence). The CDR3 is made up of 14 amino acids. The DNA of the CDR3 is TGTGCCAGTGGAACTAGCGGGGTGCCCTCACGCCAGTTCTTC. Amino acids: CASGTSGVPSRQFF. The variable domain in full, completed from reference TRBV19 and TRBJ2-1, reads DGGITQSPKYLFRKEGQNVTLSCEQNLNHDAMYWYRQDPGQGLRLIYYSQIVNDFQKGDIAEGYSVSREKKESFPLTVTSAQKNPTAFYLCASGTSGVPSRQFFGPGTRLTVL.

The V gene is TRBV9, the J gene TRBJ1-2; weak D call: TRBD1 (6 bases). The germline gives CDR1 SGDLS, CDR2 YYNGEE. CDR3 length: 14 amino acids. The ends were cut back, 0 bases at V and 4 bases at J, with 10 bases in the middle. CDR3 in DNA: TGTGCCAGCAGCGTAGACGGGGGGCTCTATGGCTACACCTTC. Translated, it gives CASSVDGGLYGYTF.

The rearrangement links TRBV28 to TRBJ2-7; TRBD2 matches at 7 bases. Germline trimming cut 6 bases from V and 3 bases from J; bases unmatched to any gene: 8. Germline CDR1 is MDHEN and CDR2 is SYDVKM. The length of the CDR3 is 14 residues. In nucleotides, the CDR3 is TGTGCCAGCAGCCTGGGCGGGAGAAGCTACGAGCAGTACTTC. Protein sequence: CASSLGGRSYEQYF.

This clone was seen only once. V is TRBV4-3 and J is TRBJ1-2; D is perhaps TRBD1 (6 bases). Trimming left V 0 bases short and J 4 bases short, with 21 bases between. From germline, CDR1 is LGHNA and CDR2 YSLEER. This CDR3 contains 18 residues. The CDR3 protein is CASSQDLNRGHQLYGYTF. The DNA for the CDR3 is TGCGCCAGCAGCCAAGACTTGAATCGGGGACACCAACTCTATGGCTACACCTTC.

The gene calls are TRBV6-4 and TRBJ2-3, with D hard to call. V was pared by 1 base and J by 3 bases, with 8 bases between. Per germline, CDR1 MRHNA and CDR2 SNTAGT. The CDR3 has 14 amino acids. CDR3 nucleotides: TGTGCCAGCAGTGACTATATCGGGACAGATACGCAGTATTTT. Amino acids: CASSDYIGTDTQYF.

V is TRBV5-1 and J is TRBJ2-5; D may be TRBD2 (5 bases). The V and J ends lost 5 bases and 2 bases respectively, with 16 bases between them. The germline CDR1 and CDR2 sequences are SGHRS and YFSETQ. CDR3 length: 15 amino acids. CDR3 nucleotides: TGCGCCAGCAGGCTCCCAAGGACGGGGCAAGAGACCCAGTACTTC. The encoded protein is CASRLPRTGQETQYF.

The chain joins TRBV19 to TRBJ2-7; 8 bases fit TRBD2. Germline V lookup: CDR1 LNHDA, CDR2 SQIVND (reference sequence). V lost 8 bases, J lost 4 bases, and 13 bases stayed unmatched. The CDR3 has 15 amino acids. The CDR3 DNA sequence: TGTGCCAGTTCTCCATCCCGGAGCGGGAGATACGAGCAGTACTTC. Its translation: CASSPSRSGRYEQYF.

This chain connects TRBV25-1 to TRBJ2-7; 8 bases line up with TRBD1. After removal of 3 bases from V and 4 bases from J, the junction contained 11 bases not matched to a gene. The CDR3 loop spans 16 amino acids. Germline CDR1 MGHDK, CDR2 SYGVNS. The CDR3 reads CASSEIPGQGIYEQYF. The CDR3 DNA reads TGTGCCAGCAGTGAGATACCCGGACAGGGCATTTACGAGCAGTACTTC.

The table lists this clone with a few counts. The chain joins TRBV29-1 to TRBJ1-3; D uncertain. V lost 7 bases to trimming and J lost 3 bases, with 7 bases between them. Per the germline V gene, CDR1 is SQVTM and CDR2 is ANQGSEA. The CDR3 is 11 amino acids. CDR3 amino acids: CSAELGNTIYF. CDR3 DNA sequence: TGCAGCGCCGAGCTTGGAAACACCATATATTTT. Looking up the rest from reference TRBV29-1 and TRBJ1-3 gives the full variable domain: SAVISQKPSRDICQRGTSLTIQCQVDSQVTMMFWYRQQPGQSLTLIATANQGSEATYESGFVIDKFPISRPNLTFSTLTVSNMSPEDSSIYLCSAELGNTIYFGEGSWLTVV.

Here the CDR3 reads CSVEAGAGYEQYF. The CDR3 DNA follows: TGCAGCGTTGAGGCGGGAGCGGGGTACGAGCAGTACTTC. The V call is TRBV29-1, the J call TRBJ2-7; TRBD2 agrees at 7 bases. The CDR3 loop spans 13 amino acids. J lost 4 bases, V lost 3 bases, and 6 bases had no gene match. Germline loops: CDR1 SQVTM, CDR2 ANQGSEA.

This clone was seen a single time. The chain has TRBV5-6 and TRBJ2-1; 9 nucleotides line up with TRBD2. V was clipped by 10 bases and J by 4 bases; unmatched bases: 6. Germline lookup yields CDR1 SGHDT and CDR2 YYEEEE. The CDR3 is 13 amino acids. In DNA form, the CDR3 reads TGTGCCCCCACGCTAGCGGGATACAATGAGCAGTTCTTC. This encodes CAPTLAGYNEQFF.

The V and J genes are TRBV4-3 and TRBJ1-3; D is ambiguous. CDR1 and CDR2 (germline): LGHNA, YSLEER. Trimming stripped 0 bases from V and 0 bases from J, with 6 bases between. This CDR3 comprises 15 residues. Here the CDR3 reads CASSQDASSGNTIYF. The CDR3 DNA reads as TGCGCCAGCAGCCAAGATGCGAGCTCTGGAAACACCATATATTTT.